Listed below are T cell receptor beta chains from one sample, sequenced in a study of human T cells and chemical hapten exposure. One entry per CDR3 protein results from TCRdb running MiXCR on the RACE reads. The sample lists some 110,000 distinct CDR3 sequences; about 12% were seen once. The specimen comprised whole blood, sampled in connection with sensitization to the hapten diphenylcyclopropenone (DPC). These receptors were taken from a woman aged 45-59 years with alopecia areata. Some clones in this sample may be carry-over from other donors' samples. Both conserved end residues are part of each CDR3. D genes are given only for firm matches. The size of a clone is reported for some rows only, either as once, few or many, or as a class for expanded clones.

V,D,J,size,DNA,CDR3
TRBV7-2,NA,TRBJ2-5,NA,TGTGCCAGCAGCTCAAGACAGCAAGAGACCCAGTACTTC,CASSSRQQETQYF
TRBV2,NA,TRBJ2-2,NA,TGTGCCAGCAGGGTGGCAGGGACCGGGGAGCTGTTTTTT,CASRVAGTGELFF
TRBV6-2/TRBV6-3,TRBD2,TRBJ2-7,few,TGTGCCAGCCAAAATGGCGGGAGACTGTTGTCCTACGAGCAGTACTTC,CASQNGGRLLSYEQYF
TRBV5-1,TRBD1,TRBJ1-3,many,TGCGCCAGCAGCTTATCCGGGACAGCGGCGGACACCATATATTTT,CASSLSGTAADTIYF
TRBV20-1,NA,TRBJ2-2,many,TGCAGTGCTAGAGTTACGTTGGAGGACACCGGGGAGCTGTTTTTT,CSARVTLEDTGELFF
TRBV28,NA,TRBJ2-7,few,TGTGCCAGCAGTTTAGTAACGGGGGTACTCGACGAGCAGTACTTC,CASSLVTGVLDEQYF
TRBV20-1,NA,TRBJ1-2,many,TGCAGTGCCAATAACCGGGCCCTCATCCGGGGCTACACCTTC,CSANNRALIRGYTF
TRBV7-9,NA,TRBJ2-3,NA,TGTGCCAGCAGCTTTCTCGGCAGTCCCCCTAGCACAGATACGCAGTATTTT,CASSFLGSPPSTDTQYF
TRBV10-2,NA,TRBJ2-7,NA,TGCGCCAGCAGTGAGACTTGGGGGACCTACGAGCAGTACTTC,CASSETWGTYEQYF
TRBV6-5,TRBD1,TRBJ1-6,NA,TGTGCCAGCAGTTACTCGTTCGGGACAGCCAATTCACCCCTCCACTTT,CASSYSFGTANSPLHF
TRBV28,NA,TRBJ1-1,few,TGTGCCAGCAGTCCCGCCAGGTTCGTCAGAAACACTGAAGCTTTCTTT,CASSPARFVRNTEAFF
TRBV5-1,NA,TRBJ1-1,few,TGCGCCAGTAGTCCAGCGGGGAGGGTAAGCACTGAAGCTTTCTTT,CASSPAGRVSTEAFF
TRBV12-3/TRBV12-4,TRBD2,TRBJ2-2,many,TGTGCCAGCAGCCGTAGCGGGTCGAACACCGGGGAGCTGTTTTTT,CASSRSGSNTGELFF
TRBV7-9,TRBD1,TRBJ1-1,few,TGTGCCAGCAGCCAGGACAGGGCGGCTGAAGCTTTCTTT,CASSQDRAAEAFF
TRBV18,NA,TRBJ1-1,NA,TGTGCCAGCTCACCCAGAACCGGGACGGCGAACACTGAAGCTTTCTTT,CASSPRTGTANTEAFF
TRBV5-6,NA,TRBJ1-6,NA,TGTGCCAGCAGCATCGAAAGGGGTGACGGTAATTCACCCCTCCACTTT,CASSIERGDGNSPLHF
TRBV28,NA,TRBJ1-1,few,TGTGCCAGCAGTGGCCGGGCAGATGAAGCTTTCTTT,CASSGRADEAFF
TRBV12-3/TRBV12-4,NA,TRBJ1-1,NA,TGTGCCAGCAGGGATACCGACGGGAACACTGAAGCTTTCTTT,CASRDTDGNTEAFF
TRBV2,NA,TRBJ2-6,NA,TGTGCCAGCAGTCCCAGAGGACCTGGGGCCAACGTCCTGACTTTC,CASSPRGPGANVLTF
TRBV5-6,NA,TRBJ1-1,many,TGTGCCAGCAGCTTGGGGTTGGGGCTAAGGAACACTGAAGCTTTCTTT,CASSLGLGLRNTEAFF
TRBV18,NA,TRBJ1-5,few,TGTGCCAGCTCACCTCAGGGGAGTTGGGATCAGCCCCAGCATTTT,CASSPQGSWDQPQHF
TRBV4-1,NA,TRBJ2-7,once,TGCGCCAGCAGCTCGCTACAGGGCGGCGAGCAGTACTTC,CASSSLQGGEQYF
TRBV5-1,NA,TRBJ2-1,many,TGCGCCAGCAGCTTGGCCGACGTGTACTCCTACAATGAGCAGTTCTTC,CASSLADVYSYNEQFF
TRBV5-1,NA,TRBJ2-3,many,TGCGCCAGCAGCTTGGGAAAGCCCGATACGCAGTATTTT,CASSLGKPDTQYF
TRBV12-3/TRBV12-4,NA,TRBJ1-2,few,TGTGCCAGCAGGAACCTTAACTATGGCTACACCTTC,CASRNLNYGYTF
TRBV7-2,TRBD2,TRBJ2-3,many,TGTGCCTCTCGAGGCGGGGGGACTAGCACAGATACGCAGTATTTT,CASRGGGTSTDTQYF
TRBV4-3,NA,TRBJ2-2,NA,TGCGCCAGCAGCCAAGGCCTTGGGGGCCCGAACACCGGGGAGCTGTTTTTT,CASSQGLGGPNTGELFF
TRBV6-2/TRBV6-3,TRBD1,TRBJ1-1,many,TGTGCCAGCAGTTATGACAGGGGTGCGGTGGATGCTGAAGCTTTCTTT,CASSYDRGAVDAEAFF
TRBV12-3/TRBV12-4,NA,TRBJ2-1,few,TGTGCCAGCAGTCCCCAGGGGCGGGAGCAGTTCTTC,CASSPQGREQFF
TRBV29-1,TRBD1,TRBJ2-1,NA,TGCAGCGTGCCGGCCCAAAGGACAGGGCTCAATGAGCAGTTCTTC,CSVPAQRTGLNEQFF
TRBV28,NA,TRBJ2-7,NA,TGTGCCAGCAGTCTTCCCTACGAGCAGTACTTC,CASSLPYEQYF
TRBV27,NA,TRBJ1-1,many,TGTGCCAGCGCACCCGCGGCGGGGGCGAACACTGAAGCTTTCTTT,CASAPAAGANTEAFF
TRBV6-5,TRBD2,TRBJ2-3,few,TGTGCCAGCAGTCGTAGCGGGTCTAGCACAGATACGCAGTATTTT,CASSRSGSSTDTQYF
TRBV18,TRBD2,TRBJ2-1,many,TGTGCCAGCTCACGCCCTAATTCCCATTTTCGGGGGGGCGCCTCCTACAATGAGCAGTTCTTC,CASSRPNSHFRGGASYNEQFF
TRBV6-5,NA,TRBJ1-3,few,TGTGCCAGCAGTTACTCTGGGGGTTCAAACTCTGGAAACACCATATATTTT,CASSYSGGSNSGNTIYF
TRBV7-6,TRBD1,TRBJ1-2,few,TGTGCCAGCAGCCTTGGGGGCGGACAGGCAAACTATGGCTACACCTTC,CASSLGGGQANYGYTF
TRBV27,TRBD1,TRBJ1-5,few,TGTGCCAGCAGTTCGCTGGGACAGGGGCCCAATCAGCCCCAGCATTTT,CASSSLGQGPNQPQHF
TRBV27,NA,TRBJ1-1,few,TGTGCCAGCAGATTCAGGAGCATGAACACTGAAGCTTTCTTT,CASRFRSMNTEAFF
TRBV2,NA,TRBJ1-2,NA,TGTGCCAGCACCCAATTTTATGGCTACACCTTC,CASTQFYGYTF
TRBV27,NA,TRBJ2-1,many,TGTGCCAGCAAGACTCTCTACAATGAGCAGTTCTTC,CASKTLYNEQFF
TRBV28,NA,TRBJ1-1,NA,TGTGCCAGCACCCCCCCGGGGGGGGCGTTAGGCACTGAAGCTTTCTTT,CASTPPGGALGTEAFF
TRBV6-9,TRBD1,TRBJ1-5,many,TGTGCCAGCAGTTACCACGAAAGGGGGACAGCGTATAGCAATCAGCCCCAGCATTTT,CASSYHERGTAYSNQPQHF
TRBV18,NA,TRBJ1-1,NA,TGTGCCAGCACTTACAGGAATATGAACACTGAAGCTTTCTTT,CASTYRNMNTEAFF
TRBV7-6,TRBD1,TRBJ2-2,few,TGTGCCAGCAGCCCCCGACAGGGGGCTAACACCGGGGAGCTGTTTTTT,CASSPRQGANTGELFF
TRBV12-3/TRBV12-4,NA,TRBJ2-7,NA,TGTGCCAGCAGTCGTTGGGGAACCTACGAGCAGTACTTC,CASSRWGTYEQYF
TRBV6-5,TRBD2,TRBJ2-1,NA,TGTGCCAGCAGTAGGACTAGCGGGAGTCCCTACAATGAGCAGTTCTTC,CASSRTSGSPYNEQFF
TRBV20-1,TRBD2,TRBJ2-1,many,TGCAGTGCTACTATCGGACTAGCGGGTTATTACAATGAGCAGTTCTTC,CSATIGLAGYYNEQFF
TRBV27,NA,TRBJ2-5,NA,TGTGCCAGCAGTCCCTGGGGCAGGACTCAAGAGACCCAGTACTTC,CASSPWGRTQETQYF
TRBV20-1,NA,TRBJ2-7,NA,TGCAGTGCTAGAAATAGAGGACGGATGGACGAGCAGTACTTC,CSARNRGRMDEQYF
TRBV20-1,TRBD2,TRBJ2-3,NA,TGCAGTGCTCCGACTGGACTAGCTGATACGCAGTATTTT,CSAPTGLADTQYF
TRBV28,TRBD2,TRBJ2-3,NA,TGTGTCAGCAGTTTCTCTAGCGGGAGGATTGTAAATACGCAGTATTTT,CVSSFSSGRIVNTQYF
TRBV9,TRBD1,TRBJ2-3,NA,TGTGCCAGTTCGGGGACAGGGGGCACAGATACGCAGTATTTT,CASSGTGGTDTQYF
TRBV7-7,NA,TRBJ2-2,many,TGTGCCAGCAGCCTCGACTCCAACCCCGGGGAGCTGTTTTTT,CASSLDSNPGELFF
TRBV28,TRBD2,TRBJ2-3,NA,TGTGCCAGCACCCTCGGGGCTAGCGGGGTGGATACGCAGTATTTT,CASTLGASGVDTQYF
TRBV7-2,TRBD2,TRBJ2-3,NA,TGTGCCAGCAGCCCCAGTCGGGGGGGCACAGATACGCAGTATTTT,CASSPSRGGTDTQYF
TRBV4-1,NA,TRBJ1-4,NA,TGCGCCAGCAGGGAGAAGCTTAAGGGAAGAACTAATGAAAAACTGTTTTTT,CASREKLKGRTNEKLFF